The 3 T cell receptor beta chains below were found in one sample sequenced in a study of blood T cell repertoires in COVID-19. The method was immunoSEQ multiplex PCR; TCRdb's version includes in-frame clones alone and lacks a portion of them. The sample holds approximately 250,000 clones, around 83% seen once. Sequences were obtained from peripheral blood. These receptors were collected from a woman in her forties who had recovered from COVID-19.

This chain connects TRBV18 to TRBJ2-7; tentatively, D is TRBD1 (6 bases). The CDR3 contains 13 residues. Germline V gene lookup returns CDR1 KGHSH and CDR2 LQKENI. V was trimmed by 5 bases and J by 7 bases, leaving 15 bases between them. The CDR3 bases are TGTGCCAGCTCAGGGGAACTCCAGGGGGAGCAGTACTTC. Translated, it gives CASSGELQGEQYF.

This clone showed up just once. This chain links TRBV25-1 with TRBJ1-1; D uncertain. This CDR3 spans 14 amino acids. Per the germline V gene, CDR1 is MGHDK and CDR2 is SYGVNS. Trimming cost V 6 bases and J 1 base, with 12 bases left between them. DNA of the CDR3: TGTGCCAGCAGCGGGAGTGGTGCGAACACTGAAGCTTTCTTT. Translating it yields CASSGSGANTEAFF.

The CDR3 DNA is TGTGCCAGCAGGGGGGGACAGGGGATCTCCTACGAGCAGTACTTC. Protein sequence: CASRGGQGISYEQYF. The V gene is TRBV2, the J gene TRBJ2-7; 10 bases fit TRBD1. Germline V gives CDR1 SNHLY, CDR2 FYNNEI. With 6 bases clipped from V and 0 bases from J, the junction kept 5 bases outside the gene matches. The CDR3 loop spans 15 amino acids.